One and the same sample provided the 2 T cell receptor beta chains below, sequenced in a study of PD-1 blockade in classical Hodgkin lymphoma. The method was immunoSEQ multiplex PCR; TCRdb's version includes in-frame clones alone and lacks a portion of them. This sample yields about 17,000 clones, of which less than 70% are seen a single time; less than 9% belongs to the top ten. The time point denotes: cycle 4 day 1 (C4D1), after less than seven weeks of nivolumab. Relapse after autologous stem cell transplantation occurred in every patient, and brentuximab vedotin exposure varied. The input for sequencing was peripheral blood mononuclear cells (PBMCs), taken before the fourth cycle of nivolumab. Every receptor here comes from a human donor with classical Hodgkin lymphoma.

The chain is built from TRBV29-1 and TRBJ2-7, with TRBD1 identical over 8 bases. Trimming cost V 6 bases and J 0 bases; bases outside gene matches: 4. From germline, CDR1 is SQVTM and CDR2 ANQGSEA. This CDR3 spans 13 amino acids. CDR3 sequence reads: CSVWTGSSYEQYF. CDR3 nucleotide sequence: TGCAGCGTATGGACAGGGAGCTCCTACGAGCAGTACTTC.

The chain carries TRBV7-8 and TRBJ2-7; 8 nucleotides match TRBD2. The CDR3 contains 17 residues. J was trimmed by 4 bases and V by 1 base; bases with no gene match: 12. CDR1 is SGHVS and CDR2 is FQNEAQ in the germline V gene. The CDR3 sequence: CASSLGIGGLDQYEQYF. CDR3 in DNA: TGTGCCAGCAGCTTAGGGATCGGGGGACTAGATCAGTACGAGCAGTACTTC.